This record concerns one T cell receptor (beta chain) sequence. The target of this receptor is not known. Nothing much larger sits one base from this clone, and base qualities are not available. The sample is drawn from a study of T cells after yellow fever vaccination (dated by TCRdb to about 2019). Context from the whole study: The SMART-Seq v4 Ultra Low Input RNA kit was used to prepare libraries from fractions with low cell numbers. To follow T-cell clones before and after both primary and booster YFV17D yellow fever vaccination, bulk TCR alpha and beta repertoires underwent longitudinal sequencing. Two healthy male donors, one aged 18 to 30 and one aged 30 to 40 years, were included in the cohort. Blood was collected at multiple timepoints before and after primary and secondary immunization, and bulk PBMC replicates and cell subsets were isolated. What the authors observed across the whole study: The study included only a couple of donors, which limits how far the findings can be generalized. After the booster, most of the clones that had expanded following primary vaccination were detected again (approximately 96% of CD4 and around 87% of CD8), which suggests that memory was broadly maintained. The secondary T-cell response was weaker than the primary response but faster, peaking on day 5 instead of day 15. Computational filtering was required because FACS-sorted repertoires could contain abundant contaminating clonotypes from the bulk population. A small fraction of clonotypes showed up in both the CD4 and CD8 compartments, probably as a result of convergent recombination.

The treatment or condition label here, explained by the study, means: live attenuated yellow fever vaccine strain. At every blood-draw timepoint, two biological replicates of bulk PBMCs were collected. PBMCs were isolated from peripheral blood using a standard Ficoll-Paque protocol. TriZol was used to extract RNA from bulk PBMCs, CD4 and CD8 fractions, and dextramer-positive and dextramer-negative fractions. TCR cDNA was made using 5'RACE template switching, a step that added a universal primer site and unique molecular identifiers. cDNA synthesis was primed from both the TCR alpha and TCR beta constant segments. Library amplification involved two PCR steps, and the second step added sample barcodes and sequencing adapters. Sequencing of the libraries was done on either Illumina HiSeq 2500 (2x100 bp) or NovaSeq (2x150 bp). The original methods were these. MIGEC handled demultiplexing of reads and collapsing into UMI consensus sequences, while MiXCR performed V(D)J alignment. Vaccine-responding clonotypes were defined with edgeR using replicate PBMC samples, requiring FDR below 0.01 and a log2 fold change above 5 up to day 15. Each bulk clonotype received a CD4 or CD8 identity based on whether the sequenced CD4 or CD8 repertoire contained that clonotype at higher abundance. TCRdb reprocessed the public reads (quality trimming at Q25 with fastp, clone calling with MiXCR) and kept in-frame beta chains. Records with the same CDR3 protein are collapsed into one entry carrying the most frequent genes and DNA. For this entry, the V and J calls and clone size follow TCRdb and not the study's own pipeline. Counted in this sample were 300,000 to 450,000 distinct CDR3 sequences; approximately 8% of them appeared once. Roughly 18% of the sample goes to the ten largest clones.

V loses 3 bases of germline sequence and J loses 7 bases, and the interval between the two ends is 16 bases. Spanning cysteine to phenylalanine, the CDR3 consists of 15 amino acids. Only CDR3 DNA remains: 45 bases, in frame from the first base. The germline V gene gives CDR1 as MDHEN and CDR2 as SYDVKM. The receptor chain draws on TRBV28 and TRBJ1-3; the D gene is perhaps TRBD1, on 6 matching bases. The sequence was collected from a man between 18 and 35 years old who received the YFV17D yellow fever vaccine. Sequencing was performed on PBMCs, taken approximately 40 days after the first yellow fever vaccination. This receptor has the CDR3 CASSFGGGRLNTIYF. The nucleotide sequence is TGTGCCAGCAGTTTTGGCGGGGGGCGACTGAACACCATATATTTT.